The 26 T cell receptor beta chains below come from one sample, sequenced in a study of T cells in Graves' hyperthyroidism and ophthalmopathy. RNA transcripts yielded amplified TCR beta CDR3 regions. An initial round of RT-PCR targeting the TCR CDR3 relied on the HTBI primer set. TCRdb recomputed calls from the multiplex PCR reads with MiXCR, one row per CDR3 protein. Of about 610,000 distinct CDR3 sequences in the sample, approximately 15% were seen once. The source material was blood. The receptors derive from a woman between 35 and 50 years old with Graves' ophthalmopathy.

In this sample, this clonotype turned up many times. The V gene is TRBV6-1, the J gene TRBJ2-4; 9 nucleotides line up with TRBD1. Germline V gives CDR1 MNHNS, CDR2 SASEGT. This CDR3 comprises 16 residues. V trimming: 1 base; J trimming: 6 bases; junction bases outside the gene matches: 7. The CDR3: CASSEVGQGIGNIQYF. The CDR3, as DNA: TGTGCCAGCAGTGAAGTAGGACAGGGGATCGGAAACATTCAGTACTTC.

The rearrangement links TRBV6-1 to TRBJ2-5, with 8 bases identical to TRBD2. V dropped 7 bases and J dropped 3; count of bases not matched to a gene: 7. The length of the CDR3 is 14 residues. From germline, CDR1 is MNHNS and CDR2 SASEGT. The CDR3 here is CASTEDGREETQYF. The DNA of the CDR3 is TGTGCCAGCACGGAGGACGGGAGGGAAGAGACCCAGTACTTC.

This clonotype appeared many times. This chain connects TRBV11-2 to TRBJ2-7, with 10 bases aligning to TRBD2. The CDR3 is 15 amino acids. V gave up 0 bases and J gave up 6 bases; unmatched junction bases: 5. The germline V gene encodes CDR1 SGHAT and CDR2 FQNNGV. The CDR3: CASSLEASGRSEQYF. The CDR3 DNA is TGTGCCAGCAGCTTAGAGGCTAGCGGGAGATCCGAGCAGTACTTC.

This clonotype has more than one count but fewer than ten. This rearrangement joins TRBV5-1 to TRBJ2-3; 7 nucleotides match TRBD1. V lost 4 bases, J lost 6 bases, and 8 bases stayed unmatched. Germline CDR1 is SGHRS and CDR2 is YFSETQ. The CDR3 consists of 14 residues. CDR3: CASSLRDSRDTQYF. DNA of the CDR3: TGCGCCAGCAGCCTCCGGGACAGCCGGGATACGCAGTATTTT.

The chain combines TRBV18 with TRBJ1-2, with D uncertain. The germline CDR1 and CDR2 sequences are KGHSH and LQKENI. This CDR3 has 14 residues. Deletions cut 1 base from V and 5 bases from J, with 11 bases between. Written as DNA, the CDR3 is TGTGCCAGCTCACCACTTACGACGGATTATGGCTACACCTTC. It specifies CASSPLTTDYGYTF.

This clonotype was recorded many times. The rearrangement links TRBV11-2 to TRBJ1-1; maybe TRBD1 (5 bases). CDR1 is SGHAT, CDR2 FQNNGV, per germline. V gave up 4 bases and J gave up 10 bases, with 16 bases separating them. The CDR3 consists of 13 residues. This chain's CDR3 is CASSYEFRDAAFF. Written as DNA, the CDR3 is TGTGCCAGCAGCTATGAGTTCCGGGACGCAGCTTTCTTT.

This clonotype was counted ten times or more. The V gene is TRBV6-1, the J gene TRBJ2-7; 10 bases align to TRBD1. V was clipped by 6 bases and J by 4 bases; unmatched bases: 9. This CDR3 spans 15 amino acids. Per germline, CDR1 MNHNS and CDR2 SASEGT. The CDR3 DNA sequence: TGTGCCAGCAGGACTAGGACAGGGGGAGTTTACGAGCAGTACTTC. Residues: CASRTRTGGVYEQYF.

The chain has TRBV24-1 and TRBJ1-2, with a tentative D call TRBD1 (5 bases). V lost 0 bases and J lost 6, with 19 bases in between. This CDR3 comprises 17 residues. The germline V gene encodes CDR1 KGHDR and CDR2 SFDVKD. The CDR3, as DNA: TGTGCCACCAGTGATTTGCTGACGATCGGGGGACGCGATGGCTACACCTTC. It encodes CATSDLLTIGGRDGYTF.

This clonotype came up many times. The chain carries TRBV28 and TRBJ1-2; D not certain. Trimming took 6 bases from V and 2 from J, leaving 10 bases between them. Germline loops: CDR1 MDHEN, CDR2 SYDVKM. The CDR3 is 13 residues long. The CDR3 nucleotides are TGTGCCAGCAGCCCCAGTATAAACTATGGCTACACCTTC. It encodes CASSPSINYGYTF.

This clonotype was picked up many times. The chain employs TRBV20-1 and TRBJ2-7; the match to TRBD1 covers 8 bases. In germline, CDR1 is DFQATT, CDR2 SNEGSKA (reference sequence). Trimming took 5 bases from V and 5 from J; bases not matched to a gene: 11. CDR3 length equals 14 residues. CDR3 coding DNA: TGCAGTGCTCAAAACCCTGGACAGGGAAACGAGCAGTACTTC. It codes for CSAQNPGQGNEQYF.

The J gene is TRBJ2-1, the V gene TRBV7-8; possibly TRBD1 or TRBD2 for D (5 bases each). Trimming took 2 bases from V and 3 from J, leaving 8 bases between them. There are 14 residues in the CDR3. The germline CDR1 and CDR2 sequences are SGHVS and FQNEAQ. CDR3 in DNA: TGTGCCAGCAGCTTATTTGGGGGCTACAATGAGCAGTTCTTC. Translation: CASSLFGGYNEQFF.

Ten or more counts support this clonotype. The chain joins TRBV29-1 to TRBJ1-1; D gene unclear. The germline V gene encodes CDR1 SQVTM and CDR2 ANQGSEA. V was trimmed by 3 bases and J by 4 bases, leaving 15 bases between them. This CDR3 region has 14 residues. CDR3 DNA sequence: TGCAGCGTTGAGAGACTGACACTTGGCACTGAAGCTTTCTTT. It codes for CSVERLTLGTEAFF.

The count of this clonotype is one. The chain links TRBV28 to TRBJ2-2; 11 positions match TRBD1. This CDR3 has 17 amino acids. Trimming removed 6 bases from V and 4 bases from J; junction bases left unmatched: 10. Looked up from germline, CDR1 is MDHEN and CDR2 is SYDVKM. CDR3 protein: CASSRAGTGGLTGELFF. For the CDR3, the DNA is TGTGCCAGCAGCCGAGCCGGGACAGGGGGTCTCACCGGGGAGCTGTTTTTT.

This clonotype was counted ten times or more. The V call is TRBV20-1, the J call TRBJ2-5; 11 nucleotides line up with TRBD2. Germline values: CDR1 DFQATT, CDR2 SNEGSKA (reference sequence). V dropped 0 bases and J dropped 5; count of bases not matched to a gene: 11. The CDR3 sequence is 17 residues long. CDR3 nucleotide sequence: TGCAGTGCTAGAGATGCGGAACCACTAGCGGGAGTGGAGACCCAGTACTTC. It is translated as CSARDAEPLAGVETQYF.

This clonotype has a count of ten or more. This CDR3 reads CASTHGEEAFF. DNA for the CDR3: TGTGCCAGCACGCACGGAGAGGAAGCTTTCTTT. This sequence joins TRBV27 and TRBJ1-1; D is ambiguous. The germline V and J ends were trimmed by 7 bases and 8 bases, with 11 bases remaining between them. The CDR3 consists of 11 residues. Germline CDR1 reads MNHEY; CDR2 reads SMNVEV (reference sequence).

This clonotype has more than one count but fewer than ten. V gene TRBV4-1 combines with J gene TRBJ2-5, with 9 bases fitting TRBD1. Per germline, CDR1 MGHRA and CDR2 YSYEKL. V shed 4 bases and J 4 bases; nucleotides not matched to a gene: 7. The CDR3 is made up of 15 amino acids. This chain's CDR3 is CASSPSGQGRETQYF. The CDR3 bases are TGCGCCAGCAGCCCGTCGGGACAGGGAAGAGAGACCCAGTACTTC.

This clonotype occurred many times. The chain couples TRBV15 to TRBJ2-5, with no clear D. CDR1 LNHNV and CDR2 YYDKDF come from the germline V gene (reference sequence). This CDR3 has 14 amino acids. Trimming removed 8 bases from V and 2 bases from J, with 15 bases in between. The CDR3 here is CATRDSLRQETQYF. The CDR3 DNA sequence: TGTGCCACCCGAGACTCGCTGCGTCAAGAGACCCAGTACTTC.

This clonotype was observed at least ten times. This chain connects TRBV12-3 or TRBV12-4 to TRBJ2-5, with 8 bases that match TRBD2. The V gene end was trimmed by 8 bases and the J gene end by 2 bases; junction bases not matched to a gene: 4. The CDR3 has 13 amino acids. CDR3: CASLGGVQETQYF. As DNA, the CDR3 is TGTGCCAGCCTCGGGGGGGTTCAAGAGACCCAGTACTTC.

This clonotype was found a few times. This rearrangement joins TRBV7-2 to TRBJ2-7, with TRBD2 identical over 11 bases. Looked up from germline, CDR1 is SGHTA and CDR2 is FQGNSA. The CDR3 has 15 amino acids. V was clipped by 6 bases and J by 1 base; unmatched bases: 5. The CDR3 coding sequence is TGTGCCAGCAGGGGGGGACTAGCGGAGTCCTACGAGCAGTACTTC. Its protein is CASRGGLAESYEQYF.

This clonotype was detected ten times or more. This may be a read error, as it is one base from a much larger clone. The J gene is TRBJ2-7, the V gene TRBV6-1; D perhaps matches TRBD2 (7 bases). Germline CDR1 reads MNHNS; CDR2 reads SASEGT. The V and J ends lost 7 bases and 5 bases respectively, with 12 bases between them. The CDR3 sequence is 12 residues long. CDR3 protein: CASNEGGDEQYF. The CDR3 DNA follows: TGTGCCAGCAACGAGGGGGGGGACGAGCAGTACTTC.

The chain is built from TRBV20-1 and TRBJ2-7; TRBD1 might be the D (6 bases). The germline CDR1 and CDR2 sequences are DFQATT and SNEGSKA (reference sequence). Trimming stripped 6 bases from V and 4 bases from J, with 16 bases between. CDR3 length: 13 amino acids. CDR3 bases: TGCAGTGCCCACCACGGACAGAATTACGAGCAGTACTTC. Its protein is CSAHHGQNYEQYF.

This clonotype was seen many times. The chain links TRBV2 to TRBJ2-7; D is possibly TRBD2 (6 bases). With 5 bases removed from V and 2 bases from J, the gap between germline ends came to 16 bases. The CDR3 length is 15 residues. Germline V lookup: CDR1 SNHLY, CDR2 FYNNEI. The CDR3 reads CASSSPGRDPYEQYF. CDR3 nucleotide sequence: TGTGCCAGCAGTTCTCCGGGGCGGGACCCCTACGAGCAGTACTTC.

This clonotype was counted at least ten times. The chain joins TRBV7-2 to TRBJ1-1; D is undetermined. Trimming removed 2 bases at V and 7 bases at J, with 5 bases between. The CDR3 extends over 11 amino acids. The germline CDR1 and CDR2 sequences are SGHTA and FQGNSA. This chain's CDR3 is CASSLRSEAFF. Here the CDR3 DNA reads TGTGCCAGCAGCTTAAGGAGTGAAGCTTTCTTT.

The genes are TRBV5-5 and TRBJ1-6; TRBD1 might be the D (5 bases). The CDR3 is made up of 17 amino acids. V was clipped by 1 base and J by 4 bases, with 15 bases between them. Germline assignment: CDR1 SGHKS and CDR2 YYEKEE (reference sequence). The CDR3 coding sequence is TGTGCCAGCAGCTTGCAGGTACAGACAGCGTATAATTCACCCCTCCACTTT. This codes for CASSLQVQTAYNSPLHF.

The chain has TRBV19 and TRBJ2-7; TRBD2 is a possible D gene (5 bases). CDR3 size: 14 residues. CDR1 is LNHDA and CDR2 is SQIVND in the germline V gene (reference sequence). The germline V and J ends were trimmed by 1 base and 4 bases, with 11 bases remaining between them. CDR3 amino acids: CASSIAAAEYEQYF. In nucleotides, the CDR3 is TGTGCCAGTAGTATAGCAGCGGCAGAGTACGAGCAGTACTTC.

Only a few counts were recorded for this clonotype. V usage is TRBV7-6 and J usage is TRBJ2-7; unclear D gene. The CDR3 consists of 13 residues. The germline V gene encodes CDR1 SGHVS and CDR2 FNYEAQ. V lost 4 bases and J lost 6, with 13 bases in between. CDR3 in amino acids: CASSWRRLAEQYF. DNA for the CDR3: TGTGCCAGCAGCTGGCGGCGGCTCGCCGAGCAGTACTTC.